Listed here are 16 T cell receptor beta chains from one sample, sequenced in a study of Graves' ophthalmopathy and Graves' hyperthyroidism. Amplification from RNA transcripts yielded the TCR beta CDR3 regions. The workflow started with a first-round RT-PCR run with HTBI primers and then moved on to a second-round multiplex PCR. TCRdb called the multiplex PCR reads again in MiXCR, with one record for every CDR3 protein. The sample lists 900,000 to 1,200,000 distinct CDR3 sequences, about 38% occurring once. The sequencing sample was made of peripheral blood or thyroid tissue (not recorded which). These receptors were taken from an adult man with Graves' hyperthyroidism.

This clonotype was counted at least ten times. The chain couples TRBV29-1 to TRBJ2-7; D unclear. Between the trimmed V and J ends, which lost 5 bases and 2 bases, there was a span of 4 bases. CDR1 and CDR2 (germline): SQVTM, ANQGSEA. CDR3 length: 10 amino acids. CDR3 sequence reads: CSVPAYEQYF. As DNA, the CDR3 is TGCAGCGTTCCCGCCTACGAGCAGTACTTC.

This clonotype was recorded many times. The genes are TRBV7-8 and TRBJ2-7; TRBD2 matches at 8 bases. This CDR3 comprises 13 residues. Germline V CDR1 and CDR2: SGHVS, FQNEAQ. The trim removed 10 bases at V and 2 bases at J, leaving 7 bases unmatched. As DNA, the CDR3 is TGTGCCACCATTAGCGGGGAAACCTACGAGCAGTACTTC. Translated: CATISGETYEQYF.

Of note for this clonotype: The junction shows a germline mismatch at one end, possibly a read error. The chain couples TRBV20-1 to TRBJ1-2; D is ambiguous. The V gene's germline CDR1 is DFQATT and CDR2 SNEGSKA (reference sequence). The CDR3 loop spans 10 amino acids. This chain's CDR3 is CTPGIYDYTF. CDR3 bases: TGTACTCCCGGGATCTATGACTACACCTTC.

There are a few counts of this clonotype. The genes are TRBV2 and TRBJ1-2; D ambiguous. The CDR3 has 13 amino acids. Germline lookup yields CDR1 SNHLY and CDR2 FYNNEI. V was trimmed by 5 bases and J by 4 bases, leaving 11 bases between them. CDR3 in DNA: TGTGCCAGCAGTACTTCCGGGATCTATGGCTACACCTTC. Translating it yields CASSTSGIYGYTF.

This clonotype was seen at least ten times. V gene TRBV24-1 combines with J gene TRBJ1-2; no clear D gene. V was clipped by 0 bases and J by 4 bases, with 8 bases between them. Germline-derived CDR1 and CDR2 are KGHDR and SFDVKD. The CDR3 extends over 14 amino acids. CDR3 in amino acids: CATSDLDTTYGYTF. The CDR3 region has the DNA TGTGCCACCAGTGATTTGGACACGACCTATGGCTACACCTTC.

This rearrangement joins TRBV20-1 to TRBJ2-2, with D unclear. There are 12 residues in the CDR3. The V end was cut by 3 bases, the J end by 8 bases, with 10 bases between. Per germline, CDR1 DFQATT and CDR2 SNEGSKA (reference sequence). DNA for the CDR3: TGCAGTGCTAGTAGAAGTGGGGGGGAGCTGTTTTTT. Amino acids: CSASRSGGELFF.

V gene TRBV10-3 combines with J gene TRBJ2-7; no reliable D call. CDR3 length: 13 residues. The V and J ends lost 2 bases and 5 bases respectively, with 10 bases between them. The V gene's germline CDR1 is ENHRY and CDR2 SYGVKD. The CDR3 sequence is CAISERTLDEQYF. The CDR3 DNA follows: TGTGCCATCAGTGAGCGCACTTTGGACGAGCAGTACTTC.

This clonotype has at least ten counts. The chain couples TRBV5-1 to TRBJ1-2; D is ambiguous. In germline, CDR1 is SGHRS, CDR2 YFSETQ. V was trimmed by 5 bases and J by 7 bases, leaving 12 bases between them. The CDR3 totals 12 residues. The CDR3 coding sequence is TGCGCCAGCAGTGACGGCGGTTTTGGCTACACCTTC. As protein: CASSDGGFGYTF.

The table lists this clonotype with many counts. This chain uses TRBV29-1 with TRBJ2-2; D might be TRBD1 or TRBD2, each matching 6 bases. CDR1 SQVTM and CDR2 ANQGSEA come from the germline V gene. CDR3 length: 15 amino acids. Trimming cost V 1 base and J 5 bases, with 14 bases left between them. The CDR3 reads CSVEGWGARTGELFF. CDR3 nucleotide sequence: TGCAGCGTTGAAGGCTGGGGGGCGAGGACCGGGGAGCTGTTTTTT.

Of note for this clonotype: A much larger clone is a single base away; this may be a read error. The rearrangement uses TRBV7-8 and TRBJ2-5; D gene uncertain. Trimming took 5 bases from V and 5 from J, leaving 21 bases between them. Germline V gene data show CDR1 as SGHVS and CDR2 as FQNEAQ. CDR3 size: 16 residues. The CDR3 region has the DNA TGTGCCAGCAGCCGGTCCGGGTCTCCGGCCCGGGAGACCCAGTACTTC. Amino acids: CASSRSGSPARETQYF.

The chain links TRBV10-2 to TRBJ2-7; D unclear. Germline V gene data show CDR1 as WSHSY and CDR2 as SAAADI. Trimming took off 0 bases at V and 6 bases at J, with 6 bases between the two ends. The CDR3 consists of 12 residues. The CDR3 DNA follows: TGCGCCAGCAGTGAGTCCGGATTCGAGCAGTACTTC. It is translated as CASSESGFEQYF.

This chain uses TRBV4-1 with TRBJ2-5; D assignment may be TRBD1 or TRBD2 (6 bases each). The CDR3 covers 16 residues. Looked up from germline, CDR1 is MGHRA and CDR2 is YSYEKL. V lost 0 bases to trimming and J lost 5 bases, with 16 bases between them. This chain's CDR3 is CASSQEGGLGGETQYF. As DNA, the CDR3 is TGCGCCAGCAGCCAAGAAGGGGGGCTCGGGGGCGAGACCCAGTACTTC.

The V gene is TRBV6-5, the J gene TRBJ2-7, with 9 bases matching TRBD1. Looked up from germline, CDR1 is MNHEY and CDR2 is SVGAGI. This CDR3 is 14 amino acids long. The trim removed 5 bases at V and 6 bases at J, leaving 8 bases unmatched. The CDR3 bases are TGTGCCAGCAGTCACAGGGGGCCTTCGGTCGAGCAGTACTTC. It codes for CASSHRGPSVEQYF.

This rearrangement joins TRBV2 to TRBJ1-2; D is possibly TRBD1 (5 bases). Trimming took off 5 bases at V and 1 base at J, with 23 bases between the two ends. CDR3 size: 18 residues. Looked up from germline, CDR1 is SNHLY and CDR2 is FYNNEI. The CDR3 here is CASSYSDTPGLINYGYTF. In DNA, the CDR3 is TGTGCCAGCAGTTACTCGGACACCCCGGGACTAATTAACTATGGCTACACCTTC.

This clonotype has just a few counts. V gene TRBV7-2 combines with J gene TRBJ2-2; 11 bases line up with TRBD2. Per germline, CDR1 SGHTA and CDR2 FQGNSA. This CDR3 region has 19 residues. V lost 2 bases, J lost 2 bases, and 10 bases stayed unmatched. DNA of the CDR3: TGTGCCAGCAGCTTAAGACTAGCGGGACGAATGGGTAACACCGGGGAGCTGTTTTTT. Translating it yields CASSLRLAGRMGNTGELFF.

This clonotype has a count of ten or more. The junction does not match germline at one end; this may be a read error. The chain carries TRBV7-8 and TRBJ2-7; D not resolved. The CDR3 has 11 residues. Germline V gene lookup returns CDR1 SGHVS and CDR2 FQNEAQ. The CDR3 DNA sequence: TGTGCCAGCAGCTTAGCCCCGCCTGTGAAGTTC. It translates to CASSLAPPVKF.